This TCR beta chain was identified during a study of T cell changes during pregnancy in multiple sclerosis (dated by TCRdb to between 2018 and 2020). About the study as a whole: The study looked at changes in the T cell repertoire across pregnancy in women with multiple sclerosis.

The CDR3 runs 14 amino acids, cysteine and phenylalanine included. Only the CDR3 part of the read is kept: 42 bases, read in frame from the first base. As encoded in the germline V gene (reference sequence), CDR1 is LNHDA while CDR2 is SQIVND. The germline V end is reduced by 10 bases and the J end by 8 bases; junction bases left unmatched: 12. About this clone: Its recognized antigen is unknown. It has no much larger one-base neighbor in the sample; base qualities were not kept.

The library was produced with the immunoSEQ multiplex PCR assay. TCRdb carries this immuneACCESS record with in-frame sequences only. Its versions omit some clonotypes, under half of them owing to an unresolved V gene in the studies checked, with the rest unexplained. The sample records roughly 60,000 clones, approximately 96% of which are singletons. Jointly, the top ten make up approximately 2.5% of the sample. Recombination joined TRBV19 with TRBJ2-1; TRBD1 matches 9 bases in the middle. The receptor's source is a female donor with multiple sclerosis, enrolled in a pregnancy study. This sample comprised CD8+ T cells from peripheral blood mononuclear cells, obtained after pregnancy. CDR3 reads: CATIRQGGVDEQFF. The nucleotide sequence reads as follows: TGTGCCACTATTAGACAGGGGGGAGTGGATGAGCAGTTCTTC.